The 29 T cell receptor beta chains in this list originate from one sample, sequenced in a study of T cell repertoires in cytomegalovirus infection. These receptors' targets are unknown. TCRdb reanalysed the reads using MiXCR and keeps one entry per CDR3 protein. The sample carries roughly 860,000 distinct CDR3 sequences, about 33% recorded once. Sequencing used cultured CD8+ T cells from PBMCs, obtained from culture after CMV antigen stimulation. These receptors originate from a human donor in good health (CMV status not recorded). Some clones in this sample may be carry-over from other donors' samples.

This chain connects TRBV7-9 to TRBJ2-4; D not resolved. Germline V gene lookup returns CDR1 SEHNR and CDR2 FQNEAQ (reference sequence). The CDR3 runs 15 residues. V shed 5 bases and J shed 0 bases, with 11 bases lying between them. CDR3 amino acids: CASSPVEKAKNIQYF. The CDR3 DNA is TGTGCCAGCAGCCCCGTCGAGAAAGCCAAAAACATTCAGTACTTC.

This clonotype was seen a few times. The CDR3 DNA sequence: TGTGCCAGCAGTACGGGACTAGCGGCCGGGGAGCTGTTTTTT. Encoded protein: CASSTGLAAGELFF. J is TRBJ2-2 and V is TRBV6-6; TRBD2 aligns across 11 bases. V shed 5 bases and J 6 bases; nucleotides not matched to a gene: 2. CDR3 length: 14 amino acids. Germline CDR1 and CDR2: MNHNY and SVGAGI (reference sequence).

This chain uses TRBV12-3 or TRBV12-4 with TRBJ2-3; D uncertain. Trimming took off 5 bases at V and 0 bases at J, with 9 bases between the two ends. The CDR3 is 14 residues long. Here the CDR3 DNA reads TGTGCCAGCAGTCCCGCCGGTAGCACAGATACGCAGTATTTT. Its translation is CASSPAGSTDTQYF.

This clonotype turned up a few times. DNA for the CDR3: TGTGCCAGCAGTCATGGTACGGGGACAGGGGCGCTGAACTATGGCTACACCTTC. It yields the protein CASSHGTGTGALNYGYTF. The rearrangement links TRBV6-5 to TRBJ1-2; TRBD1 aligns across 10 bases. V gave up 5 bases and J gave up 2 bases; unmatched junction bases: 14. The CDR3 has 18 residues. Per germline, CDR1 MNHEY and CDR2 SVGAGI.

This clonotype has more than one count but fewer than ten. A clone one base away is much larger, so this may be a read error. This rearrangement joins TRBV5-5 to TRBJ2-1; unclear D gene. The CDR3 sequence is 12 residues long. Germline V gene lookup returns CDR1 SGHKS and CDR2 YYEKEE (reference sequence). The V and J ends lost 3 bases and 4 bases respectively, with 5 bases between them. The DNA for the CDR3 is TGTGCCAGCAGCTCCATATACAATGAGCAGTTCTTC. It specifies CASSSIYNEQFF.

This clonotype has more than one count but fewer than ten. The CDR3 sequence: CASSFQGLAEAFF. DNA of the CDR3: TGTGCCAGCAGTTTCCAGGGTTTGGCTGAAGCTTTCTTT. This chain links TRBV6-6 with TRBJ1-1; TRBD1 is a possible D gene (5 bases). Germline-derived CDR1 and CDR2 are MNHNY and SVGAGI (reference sequence). This CDR3 is 13 amino acids long. Trimming took off 4 bases at V and 6 bases at J, with 12 bases between the two ends.

This clonotype was observed a few times. The chain uses TRBV12-3 or TRBV12-4 and TRBJ1-1; D perhaps matches TRBD1 (5 bases). The CDR3 runs to 14 residues. V was clipped by 6 bases and J by 5 bases, with 16 bases between them. Here the CDR3 reads CASSPQAGGTEAFF. The CDR3 DNA reads as TGTGCCAGCAGCCCTCAGGCGGGGGGGACTGAAGCTTTCTTT.

The genes are TRBV6-5 and TRBJ1-4; D is unclear. The germline V gene encodes CDR1 MNHEY and CDR2 SVGAGI. The CDR3 covers 14 residues. With 0 bases removed from V and 8 bases from J, the gap between germline ends came to 10 bases. The CDR3 nucleotides read TGTGCCAGCAGTTACTCGAATTTGCCGGAAAAACTGTTTTTT. Translated, it gives CASSYSNLPEKLFF.

This clonotype has a handful of counts. This chain links TRBV2 with TRBJ1-1; no firm D call. Trimming removed 7 bases at V and 6 bases at J, with 9 bases between. Germline CDR1 SNHLY, CDR2 FYNNEI. CDR3 length: 11 amino acids. The CDR3 spells CASKGRAEAFF. The CDR3 region has the DNA TGTGCCAGCAAGGGCAGAGCTGAAGCTTTCTTT.

For this clonotype: A read error may produce the germline difference seen at one junction end. The V and J genes are TRBV19 and TRBJ2-1, with TRBD2 identical over 10 bases. The CDR3 has 15 residues. CDR1 LNHDA and CDR2 SQIVND come from the germline V gene (reference sequence). The CDR3, as DNA: TGTACCAGTAGTAAGGTTAGCGGGGGGTTCAATGAGCAGTTCTTC. This codes for CTSSKVSGGFNEQFF.

V gene TRBV7-9 combines with J gene TRBJ1-4; D perhaps matches TRBD1 (6 bases). This CDR3 has 15 amino acids. Germline values: CDR1 SEHNR, CDR2 FQNEAQ (reference sequence). The V end lost 1 base, the J end lost 8 bases, and 14 bases lay between the germline ends. Here the CDR3 DNA reads TGTGCCAGCAGCTTAGTTCACAGGGACGGGGAAAAACTGTTTTTT. Protein sequence: CASSLVHRDGEKLFF.

The V call is TRBV6-2 or TRBV6-3, the J call TRBJ1-1; D is undetermined. CDR1 is MNHEY, CDR2 SVGEGT, per germline. The length of the CDR3 is 16 residues. Deletions cut 4 bases from V and 0 bases from J, with 15 bases between. The DNA of the CDR3 is TGTGCCAGCAGTTGGATCAGTCACTCCATGAACACTGAAGCTTTCTTT. It is translated as CASSWISHSMNTEAFF.

This clonotype showed up just a few times. The chain joins TRBV5-4 to TRBJ2-7; the match to TRBD2 covers 11 bases. Germline CDR1 reads SGHNT; CDR2 reads YYREEE (reference sequence). There are 19 residues in the CDR3. Trimming removed 0 bases from V and 5 bases from J; junction bases left unmatched: 16. Here the CDR3 DNA reads TGTGCCAGCAGCTTGGCCCCCCCGGACTTAGCGGGGGGGCAAAACGAGCAGTACTTC. It translates to CASSLAPPDLAGGQNEQYF.

The gene calls are TRBV7-6 and TRBJ2-1; D is ambiguous. Trimming pared 5 bases from V and 9 bases from J, leaving 11 bases between. Germline V CDR1 and CDR2: SGHVS, FNYEAQ. CDR3 length: 12 residues. CDR3 DNA sequence: TGTGCCAGCAGCCCCGCGCCCATTGAGCAGTTCTTC. Its protein product is CASSPAPIEQFF.

The rearrangement joins TRBV4-2 to TRBJ2-3; TRBD2 matches at 13 bases. CDR1 is LGHNA and CDR2 is YNFKEQ in the germline V gene. CDR3 length: 18 amino acids. V lost 0 bases to trimming and J lost 2 bases; unmatched junction nucleotides: 5. CDR3 sequence: CASSQELAGGSNTDTQYF. The CDR3, as DNA: TGTGCCAGCAGCCAAGAACTAGCGGGGGGGTCTAACACAGATACGCAGTATTTT.

This clonotype has only a few counts. The CDR3 nucleotides are TGTGCCAGCAGCCTAAGGGCTACAGAAGATCAGCCCCAGCATTTT. Amino acid sequence: CASSLRATEDQPQHF. This chain links TRBV4-2 with TRBJ1-5; D remains unclear. The CDR3 is 15 amino acids. Trimming removed 4 bases from V and 5 bases from J, with 15 bases in between. Germline CDR1 reads LGHNA; CDR2 reads YNFKEQ.

The rearrangement links TRBV7-9 to TRBJ2-5, with no clear D. Trimming took off 4 bases at V and 5 bases at J, with 17 bases between the two ends. This CDR3 is built from 15 residues. CDR1 and CDR2 from the germline V gene are SEHNR and FQNEAQ (reference sequence). This CDR3 reads CASSSPGLRAETQYF. The CDR3 region has the DNA TGTGCCAGCAGCTCGCCGGGCCTCCGCGCGGAGACCCAGTACTTC.

CDR3 protein: CASRVGRGVNTIYF. The CDR3 nucleotides are TGTGCCAGCAGAGTGGGCAGGGGCGTGAACACCATATATTTT. The chain joins TRBV5-3 to TRBJ1-3; tentative D call: TRBD1 (6 bases). TRBV5-3 counts as an open reading frame of uncertain function. This CDR3 is 14 amino acids long. V was cut by 8 bases and J by 7 bases, with 19 bases left in between.

This chain links TRBV27 with TRBJ2-7; TRBD2 aligns across 12 bases. The length of the CDR3 is 17 residues. V lost 2 bases to trimming and J lost 0 bases; unmatched junction nucleotides: 5. The V gene's germline CDR1 is MNHEY and CDR2 SMNVEV (reference sequence). CDR3 sequence: CASSLSGLAGSSYEQYF. In nucleotides, the CDR3 is TGTGCCAGCAGTTTAAGCGGACTAGCGGGGAGCTCCTACGAGCAGTACTTC.

This clonotype was found a few times. The V call is TRBV6-5, the J call TRBJ2-1, with no clear D. In germline, CDR1 is MNHEY, CDR2 SVGAGI. V was trimmed by 0 bases and J by 4 bases, leaving 7 bases between them. The CDR3 length is 14 residues. DNA for the CDR3: TGTGCCAGCAGTTACTCTGTCATTTACAATGAGCAGTTCTTC. It translates to CASSYSVIYNEQFF.

This clonotype was seen repeatedly, ten times or more. The rearrangement links TRBV7-6 to TRBJ2-2; TRBD2 aligns across 9 bases. Looked up from germline, CDR1 is SGHVS and CDR2 is FNYEAQ. The CDR3 consists of 15 residues. V shed 5 bases, J shed 2 bases, and the junction held 3 bases outside the gene matches. In nucleotides, the CDR3 is TGTGCCAGCAGCCGACTAGCGGATAACACCGGGGAGCTGTTTTTT. It translates to CASSRLADNTGELFF.

The chain combines TRBV6-2 or TRBV6-3 with TRBJ2-1; 12 bases align to TRBD2. Germline V lookup: CDR1 MNHEY, CDR2 SVGEGT. Trimming took 2 bases from V and 5 from J; bases not matched to a gene: 7. The CDR3 runs to 17 residues. DNA for the CDR3: TGTGCCAGCAGTTACGGCACAAGACTAGCGGGGGACAATGAGCAGTTCTTC. This gives the protein CASSYGTRLAGDNEQFF.

The rearrangement uses TRBV12-3 or TRBV12-4 and TRBJ1-6; no definite D call. CDR3 size: 12 residues. The V end was cut by 7 bases, the J end by 10 bases, with 11 bases between. CDR3 DNA: TGTGCCAGCACCGAGATCGGATCACCCCTCCACTTT. It is translated as CASTEIGSPLHF.

In this sample, this clonotype turned up a few times. This chain connects TRBV6-1 to TRBJ1-5, with D uncertain. Germline values: CDR1 MNHNS, CDR2 SASEGT. Deletions cut 3 bases from V and 0 bases from J, with 15 bases between. The CDR3 length is 17 residues. The CDR3 protein is CASSDPTITYSNQPQHF. CDR3 DNA sequence: TGTGCCAGCAGTGATCCCACTATAACGTATAGCAATCAGCCCCAGCATTTT.

This clonotype was seen a handful of times. The rearrangement links TRBV24-1 to TRBJ1-2; D is uncertain. CDR3 size: 14 residues. The germline V and J ends were trimmed by 1 base and 4 bases, with 9 bases remaining between them. CDR1 KGHDR and CDR2 SFDVKD come from the germline V gene. The CDR3 bases are TGTGCCACCAGTGATTTCTCCGGAGTCTATGGCTACACCTTC. Translation gives CATSDFSGVYGYTF.

A single count supports this clonotype. V and J are TRBV4-1 and TRBJ2-7, with D unclear. The CDR3 has 16 residues. CDR1 is MGHRA and CDR2 is YSYEKL in the germline V gene. Trimming left V 0 bases short and J 0 bases short, with 12 bases between. CDR3 amino acids: CASSQDGHPSSYEQYF. DNA for the CDR3: TGCGCCAGCAGCCAAGATGGTCACCCGAGCTCCTACGAGCAGTACTTC.

Written as DNA, the CDR3 is TGTGCCAGCAGCACTATAGTCCCGGACAGGAACTATGGCTACACCTTC. Protein: CASSTIVPDRNYGYTF. This chain joins TRBV7-6 and TRBJ1-2; TRBD1 aligns across 7 bases. Trimming at V came to 5 bases and at J to 2 bases, leaving 11 bases not matched to a gene. Germline CDR1 reads SGHVS; CDR2 reads FNYEAQ. The CDR3 covers 16 residues. Full variable domain (rest looked up from reference TRBV7-6 and TRBJ1-2): GAGVSQSPRYKVTKRGQDVALRCDPISGHVSLYWYRQALGQGPEFLTYFNYEAQQDKSGLPNDRFSAERPEGSISTLTIQRTEQRDSAMYRCASSTIVPDRNYGYTFGSGTRLTVV.

This chain links TRBV7-6 with TRBJ2-3; D unclear. The CDR3 runs to 13 residues. Per the germline V gene, CDR1 is SGHVS and CDR2 is FNYEAQ. In DNA form, the CDR3 reads TGTGCAGCTTCAAAGCCTTCCACAGATACGCAGTATTTT. The encoded protein is CAASKPSTDTQYF.

In its sample, this clonotype was seen once. The chain couples TRBV7-8 to TRBJ2-7; perhaps TRBD1 as D (5 bases). The CDR3 loop spans 13 amino acids. V lost 1 base and J 6 bases, leaving 10 bases between the germline ends. Germline CDR1 and CDR2: SGHVS and FQNEAQ. The CDR3 DNA sequence: TGTGCCAGCAGCTTAGTGGGGCGAAGCGAGCAGTACGTC. Translating it yields CASSLVGRSEQYV.